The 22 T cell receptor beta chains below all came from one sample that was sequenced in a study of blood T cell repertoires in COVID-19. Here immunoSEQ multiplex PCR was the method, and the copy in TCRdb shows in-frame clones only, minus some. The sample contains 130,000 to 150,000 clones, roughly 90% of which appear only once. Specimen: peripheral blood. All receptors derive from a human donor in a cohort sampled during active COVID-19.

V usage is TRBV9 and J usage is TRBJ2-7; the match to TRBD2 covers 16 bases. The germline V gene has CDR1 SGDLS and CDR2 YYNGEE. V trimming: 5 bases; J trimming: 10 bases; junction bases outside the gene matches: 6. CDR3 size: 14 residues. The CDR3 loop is CASSSGTSGREQYF. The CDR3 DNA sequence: TGTGCCAGCAGTTCCGGGACTAGCGGGAGGGAACAGTACTTC.

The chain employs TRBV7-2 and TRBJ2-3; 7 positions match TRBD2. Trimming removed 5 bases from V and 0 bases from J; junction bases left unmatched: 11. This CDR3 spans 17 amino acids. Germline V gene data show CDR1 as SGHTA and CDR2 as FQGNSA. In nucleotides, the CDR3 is TGTGCCAGCAGCCCCCAGTTCGGGGGGACTAGCACAGATACGCAGTATTTT. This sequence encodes CASSPQFGGTSTDTQYF.

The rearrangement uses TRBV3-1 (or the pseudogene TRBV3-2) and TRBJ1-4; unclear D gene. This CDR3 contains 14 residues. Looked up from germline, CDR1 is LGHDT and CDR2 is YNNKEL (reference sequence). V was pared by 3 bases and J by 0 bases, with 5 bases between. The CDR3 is CASSHRATNEKLFF. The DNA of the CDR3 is TGTGCCAGCAGCCATCGCGCAACTAATGAAAAACTGTTTTTT.

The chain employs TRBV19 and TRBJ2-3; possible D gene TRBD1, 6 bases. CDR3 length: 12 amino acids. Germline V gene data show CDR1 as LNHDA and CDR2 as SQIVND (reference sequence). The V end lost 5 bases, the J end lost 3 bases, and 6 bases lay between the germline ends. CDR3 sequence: CASSQGTDTQYF. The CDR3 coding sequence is TGTGCCAGTAGTCAGGGGACAGATACGCAGTATTTT.

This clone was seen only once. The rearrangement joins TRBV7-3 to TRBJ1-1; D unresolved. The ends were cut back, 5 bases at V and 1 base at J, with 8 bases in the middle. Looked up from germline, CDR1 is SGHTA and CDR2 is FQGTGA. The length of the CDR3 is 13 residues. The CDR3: CASSTGRNTEAFF. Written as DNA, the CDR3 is TGTGCCAGCAGCACGGGAAGGAACACTGAAGCTTTCTTT.

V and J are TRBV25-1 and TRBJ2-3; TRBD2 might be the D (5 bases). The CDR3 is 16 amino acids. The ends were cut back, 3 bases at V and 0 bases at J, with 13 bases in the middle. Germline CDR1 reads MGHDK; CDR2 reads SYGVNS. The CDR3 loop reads CASSDFGVLSTDTQYF. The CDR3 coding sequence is TGTGCCAGCAGTGATTTCGGGGTGTTGAGCACAGATACGCAGTATTTT.

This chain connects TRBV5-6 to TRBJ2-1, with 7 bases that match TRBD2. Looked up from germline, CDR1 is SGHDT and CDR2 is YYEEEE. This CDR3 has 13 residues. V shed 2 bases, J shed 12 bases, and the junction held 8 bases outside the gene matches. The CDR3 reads CASSFNGPGGQFF. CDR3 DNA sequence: TGTGCCAGCAGCTTCAACGGCCCGGGGGGGCAGTTCTTC. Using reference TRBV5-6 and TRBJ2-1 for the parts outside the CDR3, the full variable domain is DAGVTQSPTHLIKTRGQQVTLRCSPKSGHDTVSWYQQALGQGPQFIFQYYEEEERQRGNFPDRFSGHQFPNYSSELNVNALLLGDSALYLCASSFNGPGGQFFGPGTRLTVL.

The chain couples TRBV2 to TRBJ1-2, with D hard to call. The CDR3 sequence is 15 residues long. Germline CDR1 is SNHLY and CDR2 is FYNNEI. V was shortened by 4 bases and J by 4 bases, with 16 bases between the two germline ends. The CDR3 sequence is CASSVSGGSPYGYTF. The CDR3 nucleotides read TGTGCCAGCAGTGTGAGCGGCGGGTCCCCCTATGGCTACACCTTC. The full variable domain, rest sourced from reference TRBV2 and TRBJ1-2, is EPEVTQTPSHQVTQMGQEVILRCVPISNHLYFYWYRQILGQKVEFLVSFYNNEISEKSEIFDDQFSVERPDGSNFTLKIRSTKLEDSAMYFCASSVSGGSPYGYTFGSGTRLTVV.

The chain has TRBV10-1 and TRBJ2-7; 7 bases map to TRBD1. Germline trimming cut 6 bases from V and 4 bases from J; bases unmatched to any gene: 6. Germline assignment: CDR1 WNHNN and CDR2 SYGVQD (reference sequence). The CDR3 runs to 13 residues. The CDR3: CASSPGTEYEQYF. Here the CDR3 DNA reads TGCGCCAGCAGCCCCGGGACAGAGTACGAGCAGTACTTC.

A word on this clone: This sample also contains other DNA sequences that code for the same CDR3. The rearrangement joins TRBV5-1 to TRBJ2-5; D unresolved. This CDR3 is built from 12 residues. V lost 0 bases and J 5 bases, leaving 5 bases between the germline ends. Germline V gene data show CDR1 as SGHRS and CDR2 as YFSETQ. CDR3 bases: TGCGCCAGCAGCTTGGACCGGGAGACCCAGTACTTC. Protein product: CASSLDRETQYF.

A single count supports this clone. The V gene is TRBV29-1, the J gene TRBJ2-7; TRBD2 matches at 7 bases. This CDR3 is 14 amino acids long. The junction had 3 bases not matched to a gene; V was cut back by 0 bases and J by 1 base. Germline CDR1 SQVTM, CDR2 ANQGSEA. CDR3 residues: CSVEDGGGSYEQYF. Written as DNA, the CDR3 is TGCAGCGTTGAAGATGGGGGGGGATCCTACGAGCAGTACTTC.

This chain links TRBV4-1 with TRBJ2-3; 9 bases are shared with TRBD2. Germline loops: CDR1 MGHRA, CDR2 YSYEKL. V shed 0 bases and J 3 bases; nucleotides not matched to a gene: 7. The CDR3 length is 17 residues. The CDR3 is CASSQERAGGRTDTQYF. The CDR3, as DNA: TGCGCCAGCAGCCAAGAGAGGGCGGGAGGGAGAACAGATACGCAGTATTTT.

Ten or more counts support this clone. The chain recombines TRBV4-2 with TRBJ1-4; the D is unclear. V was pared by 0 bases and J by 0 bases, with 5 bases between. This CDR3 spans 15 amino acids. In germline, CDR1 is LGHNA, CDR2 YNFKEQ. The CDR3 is CASSQELTTNEKLFF. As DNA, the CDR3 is TGTGCCAGCAGCCAAGAACTTACAACTAATGAAAAACTGTTTTTT.

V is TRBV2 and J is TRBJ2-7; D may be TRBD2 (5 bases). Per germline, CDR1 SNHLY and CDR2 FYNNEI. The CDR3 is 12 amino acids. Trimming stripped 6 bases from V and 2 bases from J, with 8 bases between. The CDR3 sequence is CASREDTYEQYF. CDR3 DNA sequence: TGTGCCAGCAGGGAGGATACCTACGAGCAGTACTTC.

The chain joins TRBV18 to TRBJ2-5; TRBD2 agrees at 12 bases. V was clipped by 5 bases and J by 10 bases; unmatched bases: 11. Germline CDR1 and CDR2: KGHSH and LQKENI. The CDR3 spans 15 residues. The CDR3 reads CASSASSGRARSQYF. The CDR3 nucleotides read TGTGCCAGCTCAGCTTCTAGCGGGAGGGCCCGGAGCCAGTACTTC.

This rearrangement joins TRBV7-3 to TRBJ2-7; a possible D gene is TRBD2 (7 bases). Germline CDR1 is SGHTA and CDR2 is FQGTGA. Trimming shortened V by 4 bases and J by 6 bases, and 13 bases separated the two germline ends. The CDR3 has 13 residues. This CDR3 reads CASSSGLGGEQYF. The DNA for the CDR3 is TGTGCCAGCAGCTCCGGACTAGGGGGCGAGCAGTACTTC.

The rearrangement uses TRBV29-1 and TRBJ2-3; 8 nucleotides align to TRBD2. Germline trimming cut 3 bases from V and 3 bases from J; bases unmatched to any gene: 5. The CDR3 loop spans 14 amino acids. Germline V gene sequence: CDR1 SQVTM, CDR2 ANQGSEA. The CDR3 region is CSVDSGSRTDTQYF. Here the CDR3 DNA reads TGCAGCGTTGACAGCGGGAGTAGGACAGATACGCAGTATTTT.

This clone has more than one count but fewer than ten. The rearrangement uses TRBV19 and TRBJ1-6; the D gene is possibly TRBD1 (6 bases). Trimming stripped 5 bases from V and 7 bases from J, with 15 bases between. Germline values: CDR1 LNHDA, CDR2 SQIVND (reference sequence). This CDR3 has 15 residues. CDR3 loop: CASSSPGAYNSPLHF. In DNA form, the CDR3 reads TGTGCCAGTAGTTCCCCAGGGGCTTACAATTCACCCCTCCACTTT.

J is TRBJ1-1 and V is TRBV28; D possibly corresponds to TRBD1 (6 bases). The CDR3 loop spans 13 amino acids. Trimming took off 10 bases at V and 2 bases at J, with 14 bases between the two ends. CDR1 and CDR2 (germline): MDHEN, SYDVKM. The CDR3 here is CATGGAGNTEAFF. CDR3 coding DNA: TGTGCCACCGGGGGGGCGGGAAACACTGAAGCTTTCTTT.

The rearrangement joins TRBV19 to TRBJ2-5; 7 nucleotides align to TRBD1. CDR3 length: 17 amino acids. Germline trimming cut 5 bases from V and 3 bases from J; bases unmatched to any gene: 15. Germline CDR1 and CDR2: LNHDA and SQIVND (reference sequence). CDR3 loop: CASSGGLIRDSKETQYF. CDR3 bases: TGTGCCAGTAGTGGCGGATTGATTAGGGACAGTAAAGAGACCCAGTACTTC.

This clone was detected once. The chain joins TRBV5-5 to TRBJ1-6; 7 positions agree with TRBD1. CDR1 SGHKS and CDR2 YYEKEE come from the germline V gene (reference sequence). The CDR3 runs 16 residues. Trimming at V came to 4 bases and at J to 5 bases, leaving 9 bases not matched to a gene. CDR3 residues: CASSLETGWDNSPLHF. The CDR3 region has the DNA TGTGCCAGCAGCCTTGAGACAGGGTGGGATAATTCACCCCTCCACTTT.

The CDR3 DNA sequence: TGCGCCAGCAGCTTCTTACTAGCGGGAGCGGACAATGAGCAGTTCTTC. This codes for CASSFLLAGADNEQFF. The rearrangement links TRBV5-1 to TRBJ2-1, with 11 bases aligning to TRBD2. Germline CDR1 and CDR2: SGHRS and YFSETQ. The V segment lost 2 bases and the J segment 5 bases; nucleotides outside the gene matches: 6. The CDR3 has 16 amino acids.